The T cell receptor (beta chain) under discussion was sequenced for a study of early T cells in non-severe SARS-CoV-2 infection. Molecules of cDNA were individually given unique molecular identifiers that were attached to them. TCRdb used MiXCR to reprocess the 5' RACE reads, holding one entry per CDR3 protein. The table lists about 70,000 distinct CDR3 sequences, about 14% of them singletons. Of note for this clonotype: In this CDR3 the conserved last residue, phenylalanine or tryptophan, is missing, so a read error is likely.

Sequencing was performed on whole blood, taken at baseline. This TCR was sampled from an adult who was a healthcare worker with PCR-confirmed SARS-CoV-2 infection or an uninfected control (not recorded which).

Here the CDR3 reads CASSVAGFPADPGELFL. For the CDR3, the DNA is TGTGCCAGCAGCGTAGCAGGATTCCCAGCGGACCCCGGGGAGCTGTTTCTT. The chain is built from TRBV9 and TRBJ2-2; possibly TRBD2 for D (5 bases). Trimming left V 0 bases short and J 6 bases short, with 18 bases between. The germline gives CDR1 SGDLS, CDR2 YYNGEE. This CDR3 has 17 residues.